Presented here are 16 T cell receptor beta chains from one specimen sequenced in a study of T cell repertoires in cytomegalovirus infection. TCRdb called the reads again in MiXCR, with one record for every CDR3 protein. The sample shows 250,000 to 350,000 distinct CDR3 sequences, about a quarter of them seen only once. Input material: PBMCs. These receptors all stem from a human donor in good health (CMV status not recorded). Some clones in this sample may be carry-over from other donors' samples.

The chain links TRBV27 to TRBJ2-1, with TRBD2 as a possible D gene (5 bases). V gave up 3 bases and J gave up 8 bases, with 23 bases separating them. The germline V gene has CDR1 MNHEY and CDR2 SMNVEV (reference sequence). This CDR3 spans 17 amino acids. Here the CDR3 reads CASSFAGAPVGSDEQFF. The CDR3 DNA follows: TGTGCCAGCAGTTTCGCGGGTGCCCCTGTGGGTAGTGATGAGCAGTTCTTC.

This clonotype was seen more than once but under ten times. CDR3 sequence: CASSSGGDPTGKLFF. The CDR3 DNA sequence: TGTGCCAGCAGTTCTGGGGGGGATCCGACTGGAAAACTGTTTTTT. The chain joins TRBV7-2 to TRBJ1-4; D is possibly TRBD1 (5 bases). V lost 6 bases, J lost 10 bases, and 21 bases lay in between. The CDR3 is made up of 15 amino acids. Germline lookup yields CDR1 SGHTA and CDR2 FQGNSA.

In this sample, this clonotype turned up a few times. The chain recombines TRBV7-9 with TRBJ2-1; 10 bases match TRBD2. Germline V gene lookup returns CDR1 SEHNR and CDR2 FQNEAQ (reference sequence). The V segment lost 4 bases and the J segment 0 bases; nucleotides outside the gene matches: 12. This CDR3 is 19 amino acids long. This chain's CDR3 is CASSYTSGNLSSSYNEQFF. The CDR3 DNA sequence: TGTGCCAGCAGCTACACTAGCGGGAATCTTTCTAGCTCCTACAATGAGCAGTTCTTC.

The rearrangement uses TRBV7-2 and TRBJ1-4; D is perhaps TRBD1 (5 bases). Trimming cost V 1 base and J 4 bases, with 7 bases left between them. Germline V gene data show CDR1 as SGHTA and CDR2 as FQGNSA. This CDR3 spans 14 amino acids. CDR3 protein: CASSLDRINEKLFF. The CDR3 DNA is TGTGCCAGCAGCTTAGACAGGATTAATGAAAAACTGTTTTTT.

This clonotype was observed a handful of times. This chain joins TRBV19 and TRBJ1-2, with D possibly matching TRBD1 (6 bases). Trimming removed 3 bases from V and 11 bases from J, with 13 bases in between. The CDR3 extends over 12 amino acids. Germline V CDR1 and CDR2: LNHDA, SQIVND (reference sequence). The CDR3 loop reads CASSISTGGYTF. The CDR3 DNA reads TGTGCCAGTAGTATCTCGACAGGAGGATACACCTTC. The variable domain in full, completed from reference TRBV19 and TRBJ1-2, reads DGGITQSPKYLFRKEGQNVTLSCEQNLNHDAMYWYRQDPGQGLRLIYYSQIVNDFQKGDIAEGYSVSREKKESFPLTVTSAQKNPTAFYLCASSISTGGYTFGSGTRLTVV.

The chain uses TRBV7-9 and TRBJ2-2, with D unresolved. V was clipped by 2 bases and J by 6 bases, with 10 bases between them. This CDR3 contains 14 residues. Germline V lookup: CDR1 SEHNR, CDR2 FQNEAQ (reference sequence). DNA for the CDR3: TGTGCCAGCAGCTTATTAACAGACTCCGGGGAGCTGTTTTTT. Protein: CASSLLTDSGELFF.

This clonotype was counted at least ten times. This chain uses TRBV24-1 with TRBJ2-1; 12 bases are a match to TRBD2. This CDR3 has 18 residues. With 3 bases clipped from V and 4 bases from J, the junction kept 9 bases outside the gene matches. Looked up from germline, CDR1 is KGHDR and CDR2 is SFDVKD. The chain's CDR3 is CATSDATSGSPGYNEQFF. The CDR3 DNA reads as TGTGCCACCAGTGATGCGACTAGCGGGAGCCCGGGGTACAATGAGCAGTTCTTC.

This clonotype was recorded a few times. The chain combines TRBV28 with TRBJ2-7, with D perhaps TRBD1 (6 bases). The germline V gene encodes CDR1 MDHEN and CDR2 SYDVKM. Deletions cut 3 bases from V and 0 bases from J, with 9 bases between. The CDR3 has 14 amino acids. The CDR3 is CASSLWTDSYEQYF. The CDR3 nucleotides are TGTGCCAGCAGTTTGTGGACAGACTCCTACGAGCAGTACTTC.

This sequence joins TRBV7-2 and TRBJ1-4, with D tentatively TRBD1 (5 bases). Per the germline V gene, CDR1 is SGHTA and CDR2 is FQGNSA. The CDR3 covers 15 residues. The V and J ends lost 3 bases and 4 bases respectively, with 12 bases between them. CDR3 loop: CASSLQGGVNEKLFF. The DNA of the CDR3 is TGTGCCAGCAGCTTGCAGGGTGGGGTTAATGAAAAACTGTTTTTT.

This chain links TRBV6-2 or TRBV6-3 with TRBJ2-6, with 7 positions matching TRBD2. Germline V lookup: CDR1 MNHEY, CDR2 SVGEGT. The CDR3 consists of 16 residues. The trim removed 11 bases at V and 4 bases at J, leaving 14 bases unmatched. CDR3 amino acids: CAGRKGRESGANVLTF. The CDR3 region has the DNA TGTGCCGGTAGGAAAGGGCGGGAGTCCGGGGCCAACGTCCTGACTTTC.

This clonotype was picked up a small number of times. V gene TRBV4-3 combines with J gene TRBJ2-3; D is possibly TRBD1 (5 bases). CDR1 is LGHNA and CDR2 is YSLEER in the germline V gene. V was trimmed by 1 base and J by 2 bases, leaving 10 bases between them. This CDR3 spans 15 amino acids. This CDR3 is CASSQAARDTDTQYF. CDR3 nucleotides: TGCGCCAGCAGCCAAGCCGCCAGGGACACAGATACGCAGTATTTT.

This chain links TRBV7-9 with TRBJ1-1, with TRBD1 as a possible D gene (6 bases). The CDR3 totals 14 residues. Germline V CDR1 and CDR2: SEHNR, FQNEAQ (reference sequence). V dropped 7 bases and J dropped 2 bases, with 14 bases sitting between them. CDR3 loop: CASNPDRTNTEAFF. Written as DNA, the CDR3 is TGTGCCAGCAACCCCGACAGGACTAACACTGAAGCTTTCTTT.

This clonotype has more than one count but fewer than ten. This chain uses TRBV2 with TRBJ2-1, with 7 bases identical to TRBD2. This CDR3 region has 15 residues. J was trimmed by 2 bases and V by 2 bases; bases with no gene match: 3. Germline assignment: CDR1 SNHLY and CDR2 FYNNEI. This CDR3 is CASSERTSPYNEQFF. CDR3 nucleotides: TGTGCCAGCAGTGAAAGGACTAGTCCCTACAATGAGCAGTTCTTC.

The count of this clonotype is one. Possible read error: a much larger clone is one base away. The chain uses TRBV7-2 and TRBJ2-1; D remains ambiguous. This CDR3 has 15 residues. V lost 1 base and J lost 6, with 13 bases in between. Looked up from germline, CDR1 is SGHTA and CDR2 is FQGNSA. CDR3 amino acids: CASSLGLVRSNEQFF. The CDR3 nucleotides are TGTGCCAGCAGCTTAGGGCTAGTAAGGAGCAATGAGCAGTTCTTC.

This clonotype was recorded a few times. The CDR3 DNA is TGTGCCAGTATAGCGGAGGAAGGGTACGTC. Residues: CASIAEEGYV. The chain links TRBV19 to TRBJ2-7, with D possibly being TRBD2 (6 bases). CDR3 length equals 10 residues. Trimming stripped 7 bases from V and 12 bases from J, with 13 bases between. The germline gives CDR1 LNHDA, CDR2 SQIVND (reference sequence).

This chain joins TRBV30 and TRBJ1-1, with D maybe TRBD1 (5 bases). In germline, CDR1 is GTSNPN, CDR2 SVGIG (reference sequence). The CDR3 is 14 amino acids. Trimming cost V 5 bases and J 4 bases, with 17 bases left between them. The CDR3 sequence is CAWRVAFRGTEAFF. The DNA of the CDR3 is TGTGCCTGGCGAGTGGCCTTTAGGGGCACTGAAGCTTTCTTT.